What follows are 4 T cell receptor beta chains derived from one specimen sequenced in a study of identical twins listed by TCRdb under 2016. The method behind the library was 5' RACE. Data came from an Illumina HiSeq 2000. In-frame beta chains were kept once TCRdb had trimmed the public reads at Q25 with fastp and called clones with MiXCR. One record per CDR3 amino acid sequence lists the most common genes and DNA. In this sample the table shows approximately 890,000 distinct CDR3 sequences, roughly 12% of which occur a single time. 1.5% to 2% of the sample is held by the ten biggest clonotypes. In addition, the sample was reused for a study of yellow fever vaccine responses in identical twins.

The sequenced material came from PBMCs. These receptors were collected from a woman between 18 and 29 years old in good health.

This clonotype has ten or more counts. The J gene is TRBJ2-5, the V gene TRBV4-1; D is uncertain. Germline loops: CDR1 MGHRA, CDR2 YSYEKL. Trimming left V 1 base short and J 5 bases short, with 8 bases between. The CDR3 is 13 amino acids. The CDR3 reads CASSQVGRETQYF. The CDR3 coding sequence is TGCGCCAGCAGCCAAGTGGGCCGGGAGACCCAGTACTTC.

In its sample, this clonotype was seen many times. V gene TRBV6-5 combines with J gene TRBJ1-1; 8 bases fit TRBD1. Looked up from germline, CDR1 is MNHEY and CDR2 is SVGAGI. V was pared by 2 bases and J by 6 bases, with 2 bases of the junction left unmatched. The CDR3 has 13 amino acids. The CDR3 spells CASSYQDRAEAFF. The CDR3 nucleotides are TGTGCCAGCAGTTACCAGGACAGGGCTGAAGCTTTCTTT.

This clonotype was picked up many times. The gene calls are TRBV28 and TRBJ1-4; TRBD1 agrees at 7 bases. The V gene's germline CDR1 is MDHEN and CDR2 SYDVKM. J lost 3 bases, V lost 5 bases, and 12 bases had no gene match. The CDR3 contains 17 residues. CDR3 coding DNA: TGTGCCAGCAGTCAACCGGGACAGTGGACGCCTAATGAAAAACTGTTTTTT. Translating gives CASSQPGQWTPNEKLFF. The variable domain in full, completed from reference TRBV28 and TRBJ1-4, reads DVKVTQSSRYLVKRTGEKVFLECVQDMDHENMFWYRQDPGLGLRLIYFSYDVKMKEKGDIPEGYSVSREKKERFSLILESASTNQTSMYLCASSQPGQWTPNEKLFFGSGTQLSVL.

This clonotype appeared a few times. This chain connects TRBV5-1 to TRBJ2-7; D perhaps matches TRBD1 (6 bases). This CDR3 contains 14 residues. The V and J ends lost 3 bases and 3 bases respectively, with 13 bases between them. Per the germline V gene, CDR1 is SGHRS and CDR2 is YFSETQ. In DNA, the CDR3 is TGCGCCAGCAGCTGCCCCAGGGGAAACTACGAGCAGTACGTC. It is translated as CASSCPRGNYEQYV.